There are a few counts of the clone carrying this T cell receptor (beta chain). The antigen is undetermined. This entry comes from a study of T-cell memory formation after mild COVID-19. About the research overall: The TCR clusters were mostly specific to one donor. General study findings and limits: Clones that shrank (day 15 to 85) were balanced CD4/CD8, whereas later expanders leaned CD4+. Some clones that responded were present in memory (sampled pre-infection), which suggests cross-reactive memory joined.

Per the germline V gene, CDR1 is SGHTA and CDR2 is FQGNSA. After removal of 5 bases from V and 0 bases from J, the junction contained 3 bases not matched to a gene. The CDR3 has 15 amino acids. Sample barcodes and UMIs were carried by the TCR alpha and TCR beta cDNA libraries that 5'RACE generated with constant-segment primers. Each CDR3 protein is one row after TCRdb ran MiXCR on the 5' RACE reads. The sample includes around 200,000 distinct CDR3 sequences, 15% to 20% of them seen just once. The receptor was isolated from an adult woman who had mild COVID-19 (a few samples of this study predate the infection). Cell type and time point are not known. The chain combines TRBV7-2 with TRBJ2-2; 7 bases are a match to TRBD1. The specimen was PBMCs or a T cell subset sorted from them (not recorded which). The CDR3 DNA reads TGTGCCAGCAGCACCGGGACAGCGAACACCGGGGAGCTGTTTTTT. Protein: CASSTGTANTGELFF.